This entry concerns a single T cell receptor beta chain. What it binds is unknown. CDR1 is GTSNPN and CDR2 is SVGIG in the germline V gene (reference sequence). V lost 4 bases to trimming and J lost 0 bases, with 12 bases between them. This CDR3 has 14 amino acids. A multiplex PCR was run with 60 Vbeta primers and 13 Jbeta primers. Produced via immunoSEQ multiplex PCR; TCRdb's table is partial and in-frame only. This sample has around 170,000 clones; roughly 80% occur once, and the top ten carry about 1.5%. The entry originates in a study of cytomegalovirus exposure and HLA in healthy donors. Study results and limitations: Reportedly, diagnosis of cytomegalovirus status by the classifier showed high specificity and sensitivity. Beyond CMV serostatus, there was no information to go on about immune exposure. According to a later analysis, donors in an Asian-associated ancestry cluster reportedly had fewer N-insertions than the roughly 670-donor mean. The investigators catalogued 164 TCR beta chains as cytomegalovirus-associated.

What was sequenced was PBMCs. This chain connects TRBV30 to TRBJ1-2; no clear D gene. The sequence derives from a man over 45 in good health and CMV-seropositive. This CDR3 reads CAWIRFTANYGYTF. The CDR3 bases are TGTGCCTGGATCCGCTTTACAGCTAACTATGGCTACACCTTC.